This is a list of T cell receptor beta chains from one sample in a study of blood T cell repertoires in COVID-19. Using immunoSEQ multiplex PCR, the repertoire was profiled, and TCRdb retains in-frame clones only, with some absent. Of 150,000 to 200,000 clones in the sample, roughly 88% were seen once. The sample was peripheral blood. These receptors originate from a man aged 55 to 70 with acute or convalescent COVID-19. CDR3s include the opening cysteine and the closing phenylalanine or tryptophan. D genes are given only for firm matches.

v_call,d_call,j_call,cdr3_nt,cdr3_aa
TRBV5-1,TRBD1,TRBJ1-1,TGCGCCAGCAGCCGCTACCCCTCCGGGACAGGAGCTGAAGCTTTCTTT,CASSRYPSGTGAEAFF
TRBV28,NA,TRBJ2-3,TGTGCCAGCAGTTTTAGCAGGGCATCATTCACAGATACGCAGTATTTT,CASSFSRASFTDTQYF
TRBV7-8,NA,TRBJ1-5,TGTGCCAGCAGCTCCACCACAGGGAGCAATCAGCCCCAGCATTTT,CASSSTTGSNQPQHF
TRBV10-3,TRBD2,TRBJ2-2,TGTGCCAGCGGACTAGCGGGAGGACTCACCGGGGAGCTGTTTTTT,CASGLAGGLTGELFF
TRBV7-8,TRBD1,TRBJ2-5,TGTGCCAGCAGCCCCCGGACAGGGGGAGAGACCCAGTACTTC,CASSPRTGGETQYF
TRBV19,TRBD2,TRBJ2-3,TGTGCCAGTCGAGATTGGGGGGGAGGGCCGGTAGATACGCAGTATTTT,CASRDWGGGPVDTQYF
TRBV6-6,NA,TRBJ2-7,TGTGCCAGCAGTTACGAGCCGTACGAGCAGTACTTC,CASSYEPYEQYF
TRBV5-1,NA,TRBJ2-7,TGCGCCAGCAGCTTGGGAGCGTCCTCGCCTTACTACGAGCAGTACTTC,CASSLGASSPYYEQYF
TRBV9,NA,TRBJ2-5,TGTGCCAGCAGCGTACAGGTAGAGCCAGGGGAGACCCAGTACTTC,CASSVQVEPGETQYF
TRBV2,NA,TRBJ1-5,TGTGCCAGCAGTGAGAGGGGGGGTCAGCCCCAGCATTTT,CASSERGGQPQHF
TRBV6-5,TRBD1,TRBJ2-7,TGTGCCAGCAGTTACGCAACCGGGACAGGGGGCTACGAGCAGTACTTC,CASSYATGTGGYEQYF
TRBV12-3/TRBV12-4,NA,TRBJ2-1,TGTGCCAGCAGCCCTATCTACAATGAGCAGTTCTTC,CASSPIYNEQFF
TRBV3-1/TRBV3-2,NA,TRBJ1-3,TGTGCCAGCAGCCAGGGGGGAAATTCTGGAAACACCATATATTTT,CASSQGGNSGNTIYF
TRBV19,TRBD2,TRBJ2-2,TGTGCCAGTAGTACTAGCGGCTACACCGGGGAGCTGTTTTTT,CASSTSGYTGELFF
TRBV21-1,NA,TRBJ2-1,TGTGCCAGCAGCAAATGTCGGACTAGCGGGAAATGGGATGAGCAGTTCTTC,CASSKCRTSGKWDEQFF